Following are 12 T cell receptor beta chains from one sample sequenced in a study of T cell responses to AZD1222 COVID-19 vaccine. Repertoires were generated with immunoSEQ multiplex PCR, while TCRdb's copy carries only in-frame clones and drops some. The table includes 150,000 or so clones, more than 85% detected once. The sequenced sample was peripheral blood, obtained on day 0 of AZD1222 vaccination. These receptors were obtained from an adult in good health.

The chain joins TRBV11-2 to TRBJ2-3, with D possibly TRBD2 on 5 matching bases. Germline CDR1 and CDR2: SGHAT and FQNNGV. Deletions cut 5 bases from V and 5 bases from J, with 11 bases between. The CDR3 spans 13 residues. The CDR3 spells CASSPRTLDTQYF. The CDR3 region has the DNA TGTGCCAGCAGCCCCCGGACTCTAGATACGCAGTATTTT.

V gene TRBV7-6 combines with J gene TRBJ2-3; D is possibly TRBD2 (5 bases). Germline CDR1 reads SGHVS; CDR2 reads FNYEAQ. This CDR3 contains 15 residues. Trimming took off 3 bases at V and 0 bases at J, with 10 bases between the two ends. The CDR3 here is CASSFRRRSTDTQYF. CDR3 in DNA: TGTGCCAGCAGCTTTCGCAGGAGGAGCACAGATACGCAGTATTTT.

V gene TRBV11-2 combines with J gene TRBJ1-5; D is uncertain. Trimming left V 5 bases short and J 1 base short, with 12 bases between. The CDR3 spans 15 residues. CDR1 and CDR2 from the germline V gene are SGHAT and FQNNGV. CDR3 bases: TGTGCCAGCAGCCGGACTCCGGGCAGCAATCAGCCCCAGCATTTT. As protein: CASSRTPGSNQPQHF.

The V call is TRBV7-2, the J call TRBJ1-5; 8 bases align to TRBD1. CDR3 size: 14 residues. Germline V gene lookup returns CDR1 SGHTA and CDR2 FQGNSA. V shed 5 bases, J shed 2 bases, and the junction held 2 bases outside the gene matches. The CDR3 region is CASSDRGGNQPQHF. CDR3 coding DNA: TGTGCCAGCAGCGACAGGGGTGGCAATCAGCCCCAGCATTTT.

The chain uses TRBV7-3 and TRBJ2-5; D may be TRBD1 or TRBD2 (5 bases each). The germline V and J ends were trimmed by 10 bases and 5 bases, with 20 bases remaining between them. CDR1 and CDR2 (germline): SGHTA, FQGTGA. The CDR3 has 14 amino acids. The CDR3 sequence: CATSQYGWGETQYF. The DNA of the CDR3 is TGTGCCACCTCCCAATACGGGTGGGGGGAGACCCAGTACTTC.

The chain uses TRBV24-1 and TRBJ2-7; D remains ambiguous. The CDR3 totals 16 residues. With 3 bases removed from V and 5 bases from J, the gap between germline ends came to 19 bases. The germline V gene encodes CDR1 KGHDR and CDR2 SFDVKD. This CDR3 reads CATSDPRQAVGHEQYF. CDR3 DNA: TGTGCCACCAGTGATCCAAGGCAGGCTGTAGGCCACGAGCAGTACTTC.

This chain uses TRBV30 with TRBJ2-1; TRBD1 matches 7 bases. The CDR3 is made up of 14 amino acids. The junction had 6 bases not matched to a gene; V was cut back by 2 bases and J by 5 bases. Germline V gene sequence: CDR1 GTSNPN, CDR2 SVGIG (reference sequence). CDR3 nucleotides: TGTGCCTGGAGTAAAGGGACAGCTAACAATGAGCAGTTCTTC. This gives the protein CAWSKGTANNEQFF.

This chain links TRBV6-6 with TRBJ1-2; 9 bases are a match to TRBD1. Germline values: CDR1 MNHNY, CDR2 SVGAGI (reference sequence). CDR3 length equals 17 residues. Trimming took 5 bases from V and 1 from J; bases not matched to a gene: 11. CDR3 coding DNA: TGTGCCAGCAGTCCAGAGAGGGACAGGGTGTATAACTATGGCTACACCTTC. Residues: CASSPERDRVYNYGYTF.

The rearrangement links TRBV12-5 to TRBJ1-4; D unclear. The CDR3 covers 14 residues. Trimming left V 6 bases short and J 6 bases short, with 14 bases between. Germline loops: CDR1 LGHNT, CDR2 FRNRAP. In DNA, the CDR3 is TGTGCTAGTGGCCCCGGGAGGGTGGATGAAAAACTGTTTTTT. This gives the protein CASGPGRVDEKLFF.

This chain links TRBV5-6 with TRBJ1-5, with D hard to call. CDR1 is SGHDT, CDR2 YYEEEE, per germline. The CDR3 has 14 residues. The ends were cut back, 1 base at V and 4 bases at J, with 9 bases in the middle. The CDR3 bases are TGTGCCAGCAGCTTGTATAAGGGAAATCAGCCCCAGCATTTT. Translating gives CASSLYKGNQPQHF.

This chain connects TRBV13 to TRBJ2-3; 8 nucleotides line up with TRBD2. The CDR3 length is 15 residues. CDR1 and CDR2 (germline): PRHDT, FYEKMQ (reference sequence). The ends lost 4 bases at V and 4 bases at J; junction bases unmatched: 7. The CDR3 region has the DNA TGTGCCAGCAGCTACGGGCTCGGGGGGGCAGATACGCAGTATTTT. Translation: CASSYGLGGADTQYF.

The V gene is TRBV10-2, the J gene TRBJ2-1; D is uncertain. This CDR3 has 13 amino acids. V lost 7 bases to trimming and J lost 4 bases, with 11 bases between them. Germline loops: CDR1 WSHSY, CDR2 SAAADI. CDR3 residues: CASTSSVYNEQFF. CDR3 DNA sequence: TGCGCCAGCACCAGCTCCGTTTACAATGAGCAGTTCTTC.